Listed below are T cell receptor beta chains from one sample, sequenced in a study of T-cell memory formation after mild COVID-19. In TCRdb, the 5' RACE reads were re-called with MiXCR into one record per CDR3 protein. The top ten hold roughly 7.8% of the sample, which has about 560,000 distinct CDR3 sequences, roughly 17% seen once. Sequenced input: PBMCs or a T cell subset sorted from them (not recorded which). The receptors originated from an adult woman who had mild COVID-19 (a few samples of this study predate the infection). Cell type and time point are not known. Both conserved end residues are part of each CDR3. A D gene is named only where the DNA matches it firmly. The size entry is marked missing in some rows and otherwise reads once, few, many or a size class.

NA,TRBV3-1,TRBJ1-2,TRBD1,TGTGCCAGCAGCCAAGTGGGACAGGAGTCCGGCTACACCTTC,CASSQVGQESGYTF
NA,TRBV4-2,TRBJ2-7,TRBD2,TGTGCCAGCAGCGGTGGACTAGCGGGACACGAGCAGTACTTC,CASSGGLAGHEQYF
NA,TRBV7-9,TRBJ2-3,TRBD2,TGTGCCAGCAGCTCTGGGACTAGCGTGGCAGATACGCAGTATTTT,CASSSGTSVADTQYF
NA,TRBV2,TRBJ2-7,NA,TGTGCCAGCAAACCCGCGGGGACGGGAGAGCAGTACTTC,CASKPAGTGEQYF
few,TRBV15,TRBJ2-1,TRBD2,TGTGCCACCAGCCCCATTAGGGATGGGACTAGCGGGAGGTGGGATGAGCAGTTCTTC,CATSPIRDGTSGRWDEQFF
few,TRBV6-6,TRBJ2-7,TRBD2,TGTGCCAGCAGTTTTACACTAGCGGATTCCTACGAGCAGTACTTC,CASSFTLADSYEQYF
few,TRBV5-1,TRBJ2-2,NA,TGCGCCAGCAGCGGGAACACCGGGGAGCTGTTTTTT,CASSGNTGELFF
few,TRBV19,TRBJ1-6,NA,TGTGCCAGTAGGGACAGATGGGATTCACCCCTCCACTTT,CASRDRWDSPLHF
few,TRBV20-1,TRBJ1-1,NA,TGCAGTGCTAACAGACAGAGCACTGAAGCTTTCTTT,CSANRQSTEAFF
NA,TRBV6-1,TRBJ1-1,NA,TGTGCCAGCACGGGACGGATCAACACTGAAGCTTTCTTT,CASTGRINTEAFF
NA,TRBV7-3,TRBJ2-1,TRBD1,TGTGCCAGCAGCTTAACGTCCGGGACAGCCTACAATGAGCAGTTCTTC,CASSLTSGTAYNEQFF
NA,TRBV7-2,TRBJ2-1,NA,TGTGCCAGCAGCTTAGTACTAGCCCTTCATGAGCAGTTCTTC,CASSLVLALHEQFF
NA,TRBV3-1,TRBJ2-1,NA,TGTGCCAGCAGCCAAGGGTCCCCTGAACTCAATGAGCAGTTCTTC,CASSQGSPELNEQFF
many,TRBV25-1,TRBJ2-7,TRBD1,TGTGCCAGCGCCGATCGGGGACAGGGGAAATTCGAGCAGTACTTC,CASADRGQGKFEQYF
NA,TRBV25-1,TRBJ2-1,TRBD1,TGTGCCAGCAGTGAATCTACAGCGTTGGGACAGGGACCCAATAACGTATACAATGAGCAGTTCTTC,CASSESTALGQGPNNVYNEQFF
few,TRBV5-1,TRBJ1-2,NA,TGCGCCAGCAGCTTGGAATGGGGGTTTAACTATGGCTACACCTTC,CASSLEWGFNYGYTF
few,TRBV27,TRBJ2-1,TRBD2,TGTGCCAGCAGTGCCCAGGGACTAGCGAGGAATGAGCAGTTCTTC,CASSAQGLARNEQFF
once,TRBV4-1,TRBJ2-1,NA,TGCGCCAGCAGCCAAGGGGGGTCCTCCTACAATGAGCAGTTCTTC,CASSQGGSSYNEQFF
many,TRBV7-6,TRBJ2-7,NA,TGTGCCAGCAGCTTAGCGGGAGAAATCTACGAGCAGTACTTC,CASSLAGEIYEQYF
NA,TRBV18,TRBJ1-5,NA,TGTGCCAGCTCACCACCAGTGAGGGGTTCCAATCAGCCCCAGCATTTT,CASSPPVRGSNQPQHF
NA,TRBV4-1,TRBJ2-3,TRBD2,TGCGCCAGCAGCCAAATACCCTTAGCGGGGCAAGTCACAGATACGCAGTATTTT,CASSQIPLAGQVTDTQYF
few,TRBV12-3/TRBV12-4,TRBJ1-6,NA,TGTGCCAGCACCCGCGGGGTTGAGTCACCCCTCCACTTT,CASTRGVESPLHF
NA,TRBV20-1,TRBJ2-3,NA,TGCAGTGCTAGAGATTTCGGGGTTAGCACAGATACGCAGTATTTT,CSARDFGVSTDTQYF
many,TRBV23-1,TRBJ2-7,TRBD1,TGCGCCAGCGGAGACCGGGACAGGGAGGCTTGGGAGCAGTACTTC,CASGDRDREAWEQYF
few,TRBV12-3/TRBV12-4,TRBJ1-2,NA,TGTGCCAGCAGTTTAAGTCTGGGGGGCTACACCTTC,CASSLSLGGYTF
NA,TRBV5-1,TRBJ2-3,NA,TGCGCCAGCCGATTTTCACCCGCGCTGGGGCGCACAGATACGCAGTATTTT,CASRFSPALGRTDTQYF
few,TRBV4-1,TRBJ2-7,NA,TGCGCCAGCAGCCCGGGGCCCGCCTCCGAGCAGTACTTC,CASSPGPASEQYF
many,TRBV7-9,TRBJ2-1,TRBD2,TGTGCCAGCAGCTTACGCGGGACTACCTACTACAATGAGCAGTTCTTC,CASSLRGTTYYNEQFF
NA,TRBV7-3,TRBJ2-2,TRBD1,TGTGCCAGCAGCCGGGTGACAGGGGTGGCCGGGGAGCTGTTTTTT,CASSRVTGVAGELFF
NA,TRBV7-9,TRBJ1-1,NA,TGTGCCAGCAGCCTCGACGGAGTCCCTGAAGCTTTCTTT,CASSLDGVPEAFF
few,TRBV6-1,TRBJ1-2,TRBD1,TGTGCCAGCAGATTTCAGGGGGCTCGTGGCTACACCTTC,CASRFQGARGYTF
NA,TRBV25-1,TRBJ2-3,TRBD2,TGTGCCAGCAGTGAATGGGAGGGGACGGGAGATACGCAGTATTTT,CASSEWEGTGDTQYF
few,TRBV7-2,TRBJ2-1,TRBD2,TGTGCCAGCAGCCCGACTAGCGGGAGTAGAGGTGAGCAGTTCTTC,CASSPTSGSRGEQFF
NA,TRBV20-1,TRBJ2-1,NA,TGCAGTGCTAGAGATCATAAGAGCTCCTACAATGAGCAGTTCTTC,CSARDHKSSYNEQFF
few,TRBV5-1,TRBJ2-7,NA,TGCGCCAGCAGCGTGGAGATTTGGGGCTACGAGCAGTACTTC,CASSVEIWGYEQYF
NA,TRBV7-6,TRBJ2-1,NA,TGTGCCAGCAGCTCCTCTGACAGGTCTCATGAGCAGTTCTTC,CASSSSDRSHEQFF
NA,TRBV15,TRBJ2-1,TRBD2,TGTGCCACCAGCAGAGTTAGCGGGAGTGGAAATGAGCAGTTCTTC,CATSRVSGSGNEQFF
NA,TRBV3-1,TRBJ1-1,NA,TGTGCCAGCAGCCAAGAACAGAAGAACACTGAAGCTTTCTTT,CASSQEQKNTEAFF
NA,TRBV7-8,TRBJ2-1,TRBD2,TGTGCCAGCAGCCCGACTAGCGGGAGGGGCCCCGAGCAGTTCTTC,CASSPTSGRGPEQFF
few,TRBV27,TRBJ2-7,NA,TGTGCCAGCAGTTCCAGTGCACCCTACGAGCAGTACTTC,CASSSSAPYEQYF
many,TRBV7-9,TRBJ2-3,NA,TGTGCCAGCAGCTTAGCTGCACTAGATACGCAGTATTTT,CASSLAALDTQYF
few,TRBV20-1,TRBJ2-7,TRBD2,TGCAGTGCTAGAGAGGGACTAGCGGACCCCTACGAGCAGTACTTC,CSAREGLADPYEQYF
few,TRBV6-5,TRBJ2-2,TRBD1,TGTGCCAGCAGTTATCGGGGCCGGGGACAGGGGGAGCTGTTTTTT,CASSYRGRGQGELFF
NA,TRBV4-2,TRBJ1-2,NA,TGTGCCAGCAGCCAAGAGTTGGGAGGTTCCTATGGCTACACCTTC,CASSQELGGSYGYTF
NA,TRBV10-3,TRBJ2-7,NA,TGTGCCATCAGGAAGGACAGCTACGAGCAGTACTTC,CAIRKDSYEQYF
NA,TRBV2,TRBJ2-1,NA,TGTGCCAGCAGTGATGCGGCAGGGAATGAGCAGTTCTTC,CASSDAAGNEQFF
NA,TRBV6-5,TRBJ1-2,NA,TGTGCCAGCACCCAAGACGGGGATTCGCTCCCAAGAAACTATGGCTACACCTTC,CASTQDGDSLPRNYGYTF
NA,TRBV7-2,TRBJ2-7,NA,TGTGCCAGCAGCTTAAGCAACAGAGCCTACGAGCAGTACTTC,CASSLSNRAYEQYF
NA,TRBV3-1,TRBJ2-3,TRBD2,TGTGCCAGCAGCCGTCGGACTAGCGGGAGGGGGGCTAGCACAGATACGCAGTATTTT,CASSRRTSGRGASTDTQYF
NA,TRBV5-6,TRBJ1-2,TRBD1,TGTGCCAGCAGCGTCGCAGGGGGCGCGGACTATGGCTACACCTTC,CASSVAGGADYGYTF